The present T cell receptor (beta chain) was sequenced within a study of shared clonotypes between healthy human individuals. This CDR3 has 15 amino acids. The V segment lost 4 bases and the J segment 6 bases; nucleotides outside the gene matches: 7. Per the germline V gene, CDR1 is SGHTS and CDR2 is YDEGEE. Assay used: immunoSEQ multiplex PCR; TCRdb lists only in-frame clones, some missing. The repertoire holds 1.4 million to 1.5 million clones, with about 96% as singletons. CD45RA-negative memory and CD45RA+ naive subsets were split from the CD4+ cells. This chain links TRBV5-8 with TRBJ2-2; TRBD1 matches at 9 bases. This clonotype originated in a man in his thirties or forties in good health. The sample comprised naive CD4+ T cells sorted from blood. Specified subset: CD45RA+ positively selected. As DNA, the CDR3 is TGTGCCAGCAGCCATTGGACAGGGGTAGCCGGGGAGCTGTTTTTT. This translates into CASSHWTGVAGELFF.